The clone carrying this T cell receptor (beta chain) appeared a few times. What it binds is not known. Distinct nucleotide sequences in the sample also encode this CDR3. Trimming took 5 bases from V and 2 from J; bases not matched to a gene: 9. There are 18 residues in the CDR3. Germline V gives CDR1 SGHAT, CDR2 FQNNGV. These data belong to a study of cytotoxic CD8 clonotypes in ibrutinib-treated CLL. Study-wide context: Averaging across samples gave roughly 280,000 productive templates and around 100,000 productive rearrangements. General study results and limits: Public clonotypes were rare and shrank or held steady on treatment. Ibrutinib response saw clonality rise, and progression saw it return toward baseline.

TCR beta libraries used around 2.2 micrograms of DNA from cryopreserved PBMCs. Profiled with immunoSEQ multiplex PCR; TCRdb holds only in-frame clones, not every one. Of some 85,000 clones detected, 77% appear once; the ten largest clones hold about 26%. This TCR came from a human donor with chronic lymphocytic leukemia. This sequence joins TRBV11-2 and TRBJ2-1, with 13 bases fitting TRBD2. The specimen was PBMCs, collected after 24 months of ibrutinib treatment. CDR3 amino acids: CASSLGLAGVVPYNEQFF. Here the CDR3 DNA reads TGTGCCAGCAGCCTTGGACTAGCGGGGGTTGTTCCCTACAATGAGCAGTTCTTC.